This T cell receptor beta chain comes out of a study of spatial heterogeneity in lung cancer (dated by TCRdb to between 2018 and 2020). With regard to the full study: Donors were some 67 patients with early-stage, untreated non-small cell lung cancer from the lung TRACERx cohort. Follow-up PBMC samples were sequenced whenever available, with the median time to follow-up being around two years after resection. At surgery, about 210 tumor regions, almost 65 matched nontumor lung samples and more than 55 PBMC samples were TCR-sequenced for both alpha and beta chains. Nonsynonymous mutation counts, determined by whole-exome sequencing of tumor tissue, were related to TCR repertoire features. Beta-chain transcripts were consistently detected in greater numbers than alpha-chain transcripts, which likely reflects a higher abundance of beta-chain transcripts. In non-small cell lung cancer, the study made a quantitative comparison of TCR alpha and beta repertoires among multiple tumor regions, matched nontumor lung and blood. In the raw uncorrected reads, each unique combination of TCR and UMI appeared more than ten times on average. The paper as a whole reports these results and caveats: Additional single-cell paired TCR alpha and beta sequencing was considered necessary to confirm, at a functional level, the hypothesis that regional TCRs recognize regional mutations. Comparisons of baseline and follow-up blood repertoires included only approximately 15 patients. Ubiquitous expanded tumor TCRs were detected in blood more often at tumor resection than at routine follow-up.

Many counts were recorded for this clonotype. Its antigen is unknown. It has no much larger one-base neighbor in the sample; base qualities were not kept. Library preparation employed 5' RACE. Sequenced on a NextSeq 500. To allow correction of PCR and sequencing errors, the TCR library protocol tagged every TCR cDNA molecule with a unique molecular identifier. The original pipeline was this. TCR identification, UMI-based error correction and CDR3 extraction were all carried out with Decombinator tools. TCRs above a frequency of 2 per 1,000, corresponding to the top 1% of the tumor frequency distribution, were defined as expanded. Rényi diversity was computed with the R vegan package after subsampling each repertoire 100 times to 5,000 TCRs. To build CDR3 similarity networks, amino acid triplet string-kernel similarity was used, and CDR3s were connected when their pairwise similarity was above 0.82. TCRdb reprocessing: public reads trimmed at Q25 with fastp, clones called with MiXCR, in-frame beta chains kept. Merged by CDR3 protein, the rows form single entries marked with the most common genes and DNA. The V and J calls and clone size come from TCRdb's table, not from the authors' own analysis. This sample is represented by about 120,000 distinct CDR3 sequences; 9.5% to 15% of them were singletons. The ten most abundant clones make up around 17% of the sample.

The time point label here, explained by the study, means: blood at routine non-recurrence follow-up after resection. For TCR sequencing, whole RNA was extracted from tumor and nontumor lung tissue, or from cryopreserved PBMC samples, and no cell sorting was done. A patient was chosen for TCR sequencing only when enough RNA was available from at least two tumor regions. Taken from the germline V gene, the CDR1 and CDR2 loops are SGDLS and YYNGEE. There are 14 amino acids in the CDR3, from cysteine to phenylalanine inclusive. The DNA shown is the 42-base CDR3, in frame from base 1. V is shortened by 3 bases, J by 7 bases, and the region joining them spans 16 bases.

The specimen comprised PBMCs, sampled at follow-up. The sequence was obtained from a male donor with early-stage non-small cell lung cancer. The rearrangement joined TRBV9 to TRBJ1-2; TRBD1 could be the D gene, as 5 bases match. The nucleotide sequence reads TGTGCCAGCAGCGACCTTGAGGGACTCCTTGGCTACACCTTC. Its amino acids are CASSDLEGLLGYTF.